This TCR beta chain was obtained from a study of identical twins. Findings of the study overall: Memory repertoires showed no such pattern, whereas abundant cord blood beta clonotypes carried fewer insertions.

As regards this clonotype: What it binds is unknown.

Trimming at V came to 0 bases and at J to 8 bases, leaving 10 bases not matched to a gene. The CDR3 is 16 residues long. CDR1 SGHKS and CDR2 YYEKEE come from the germline V gene (reference sequence). Unique molecular identifiers were present on cDNA, and template switching added a universal primer site. Via MiXCR, TCRdb re-called the 5' RACE reads, giving one row per CDR3 protein. The table shows 600,000 to 850,000 distinct CDR3 sequences, with 15% to 20% occurring only once. This sample also belongs to another study, concerning T cells expressing NK-cell markers. From that second work: For about six donors, the dominant NKG2C+ clonotypes made up about 1.0-7.0% of their CD8+ T cells.

This chain uses TRBV5-5 with TRBJ2-1; TRBD2 matches 8 bases. The source is a woman between 18 and 29 years old in good health. Sequenced input: PBMCs. The CDR3 nucleotides are TGTGCCAGCAGCTTGGGCCGAGCAGCGGGAGTCTATGAGCAGTTCTTC. This codes for CASSLGRAAGVYEQFF.